What follows are 30 T cell receptor beta chains derived from one specimen sequenced in a study of blood T cell repertoires in COVID-19. The assay was immunoSEQ multiplex PCR, and TCRdb's table has in-frame clones only and misses some. The repertoire consists of more than 25,000 clones, with roughly 87% occurring once and the leading ten covering over 40%. Sequencing used peripheral blood. The receptors were sampled from a human donor with acute or convalescent COVID-19. The donor label of this sample is uncertain.

This chain links TRBV27 with TRBJ2-3, with 13 bases lining up with TRBD2. Trimming at V came to 3 bases and at J to 2 bases, leaving 2 bases not matched to a gene. Looked up from germline, CDR1 is MNHEY and CDR2 is SMNVEV (reference sequence). This CDR3 has 16 amino acids. The CDR3 nucleotides read TGTGCCAGCAGTTTTGGGACTAGCGGGGACACAGATACGCAGTATTTT. Residues: CASSFGTSGDTDTQYF.

J is TRBJ1-1 and V is TRBV18; 8 bases match TRBD1. The CDR3 runs to 14 residues. CDR1 is KGHSH and CDR2 is LQKENI in the germline V gene. V lost 6 bases to trimming and J lost 2 bases; unmatched junction nucleotides: 5. The CDR3 protein is CASSRGQGNTEAFF. Here the CDR3 DNA reads TGTGCCAGCTCCCGAGGACAGGGAAACACTGAAGCTTTCTTT.

The CDR3: CASSQDERIGSSNEKLFF. The CDR3 coding sequence is TGTGCCAGCAGCCAAGATGAAAGGATCGGGAGCAGTAATGAAAAACTGTTTTTT. The chain recombines TRBV3-1 (or the pseudogene TRBV3-2) with TRBJ1-4; no reliable D call. This CDR3 region has 18 residues. V lost 0 bases and J 4 bases, leaving 18 bases between the germline ends. Germline V gives CDR1 LGHDT, CDR2 YNNKEL (reference sequence).

This clone was observed once. V is TRBV19 and J is TRBJ2-7; 12 nucleotides match TRBD2. V trimming: 2 bases; J trimming: 3 bases; junction bases outside the gene matches: 11. In germline, CDR1 is LNHDA, CDR2 SQIVND (reference sequence). The CDR3 is 18 amino acids. CDR3 in amino acids: CASSISPLAGGPIYEQYF. The CDR3 DNA sequence: TGTGCCAGTAGTATATCACCTCTAGCGGGGGGGCCAATCTACGAGCAGTACTTC.

The chain recombines TRBV2 with TRBJ1-2; TRBD1 agrees at 9 bases. The CDR3 runs to 14 residues. J was trimmed by 2 bases and V by 6 bases; bases with no gene match: 4. Germline V CDR1 and CDR2: SNHLY, FYNNEI. The CDR3 is CASRRQGGNYGYTF. The CDR3 DNA reads as TGTGCCAGCAGGAGACAGGGGGGGAACTATGGCTACACCTTC.

The chain is built from TRBV4-1 and TRBJ2-7, with D perhaps TRBD2 (6 bases). The germline gives CDR1 MGHRA, CDR2 YSYEKL. The CDR3 extends over 14 amino acids. Trimming pared 4 bases from V and 1 base from J, leaving 11 bases between. CDR3 sequence: CASSLGGDSYEQYF. Written as DNA, the CDR3 is TGCGCCAGCAGCCTGGGGGGTGATTCCTACGAGCAGTACTTC.

The chain couples TRBV7-8 to TRBJ2-7; D is perhaps TRBD2 (5 bases). There are 12 residues in the CDR3. Germline V gene sequence: CDR1 SGHVS, CDR2 FQNEAQ. V dropped 6 bases and J dropped 6 bases, with 12 bases sitting between them. The CDR3 DNA is TGTGCCAGCAGTGCCGGACTGGGCGAGCAGTACTTC. Protein sequence: CASSAGLGEQYF.

The chain carries TRBV21-1 and TRBJ1-4. TRBV21-1 is noted as a pseudogene. CDR3 size: 17 residues. CDR3 loop: CASSKPPPGGRNEKLFF. CDR3 in DNA: TGTGCCAGCAGCAAACCCCCGCCGGGGGGGCGGAATGAAAAACTGTTTTTT.

The chain combines TRBV5-4 with TRBJ2-1, with 14 bases that match TRBD2. Per the germline V gene, CDR1 is SGHNT and CDR2 is YYREEE (reference sequence). After removal of 4 bases from V and 7 bases from J, the junction contained 10 bases not matched to a gene. This CDR3 has 17 residues. The CDR3 region is CASSPGLAGALGNEQFF. Written as DNA, the CDR3 is TGTGCCAGCAGCCCGGGACTAGCGGGGGCCTTAGGGAATGAGCAGTTCTTC.

The rearrangement links TRBV18 to TRBJ2-7; the match to TRBD1 covers 7 bases. V shed 2 bases and J 5 bases; nucleotides not matched to a gene: 6. Germline assignment: CDR1 KGHSH and CDR2 LQKENI. The CDR3 sequence is 14 residues long. The CDR3 DNA reads TGTGCCAGCTCACCAACGAGACAGGGTAACGAGCAGTACTTC. Protein product: CASSPTRQGNEQYF.

This chain uses TRBV5-1 with TRBJ2-3; TRBD2 matches 7 bases. The CDR3 covers 15 residues. Germline V gives CDR1 SGHRS, CDR2 YFSETQ. V trimming: 0 bases; J trimming: 0 bases; junction bases outside the gene matches: 1. In nucleotides, the CDR3 is TGCGCCAGCAGCTTGGGCGGGAGTAGCACAGATACGCAGTATTTT. It specifies CASSLGGSSTDTQYF.

The chain is built from TRBV13 and TRBJ2-2, with 10 positions matching TRBD2. The ends lost 6 bases at V and 5 bases at J; junction bases unmatched: 3. The germline CDR1 and CDR2 sequences are PRHDT and FYEKMQ (reference sequence). The CDR3 runs 14 residues. The CDR3 sequence is CASRGLALTGELFF. The CDR3 DNA is TGTGCCAGCAGGGGACTAGCGTTGACCGGGGAGCTGTTTTTT.

This clone was found once. The chain has TRBV5-6 and TRBJ1-3; tentative D call: TRBD1 (5 bases). This CDR3 has 17 residues. Germline CDR1 reads SGHDT; CDR2 reads YYEEEE. Trimming took 3 bases from V and 0 from J, leaving 16 bases between them. CDR3: CASSWGRDLYSGNTIYF. In DNA, the CDR3 is TGTGCCAGCAGCTGGGGCAGGGACTTATACTCTGGAAACACCATATATTTT.

V is TRBV9 and J is TRBJ1-1; the D gene is possibly TRBD1 (6 bases). The CDR3 contains 16 residues. Trimming cost V 0 bases and J 2 bases, with 14 bases left between them. CDR1 and CDR2 (germline): SGDLS, YYNGEE. This CDR3 reads CASSVVGGLTNTEAFF. CDR3 DNA: TGTGCCAGCAGCGTAGTCGGGGGGCTAACCAACACTGAAGCTTTCTTT.

V usage is TRBV5-4 and J usage is TRBJ1-1; 8 bases are shared with TRBD1. CDR1 is SGHNT, CDR2 YYREEE, per germline (reference sequence). The CDR3 runs to 14 residues. The junction had 11 bases not matched to a gene; V was cut back by 6 bases and J by 7 bases. In DNA, the CDR3 is TGTGCCAGCACCTTATCCCAGGGGGCGCGTGAAGCTTTCTTT. It yields the protein CASTLSQGAREAFF.

The gene calls are TRBV6-2 or TRBV6-3 and TRBJ1-2, with 8 bases aligning to TRBD1. V shed 5 bases, J shed 2 bases, and the junction held 7 bases outside the gene matches. The CDR3 is made up of 15 amino acids. Germline CDR1 reads MNHEY; CDR2 reads SVGEGT. CDR3 sequence: CASSPLGTGNYGYTF. CDR3 nucleotide sequence: TGTGCCAGCAGTCCACTGGGGACAGGAAACTATGGCTACACCTTC.

The chain has TRBV5-1 and TRBJ1-2, with 12 bases that match TRBD1. The CDR3 runs 14 residues. CDR1 is SGHRS, CDR2 YFSETQ, per germline. J was trimmed by 3 bases and V by 4 bases; bases with no gene match: 1. This chain's CDR3 is CASSGTGGDYGYTF. The DNA for the CDR3 is TGCGCCAGCAGCGGGACAGGGGGCGACTATGGCTACACCTTC.

The J gene is TRBJ2-5, the V gene TRBV15; 7 bases align to TRBD1. With V trimmed by 0 bases and J by 4 bases, 11 bases remained unmatched. The CDR3 totals 17 residues. Germline CDR1 is LNHNV and CDR2 is YYDKDF (reference sequence). The CDR3 is CATSRDRFGAGGETQYF. The CDR3 DNA follows: TGTGCCACCAGCAGAGATCGGTTTGGGGCAGGGGGAGAGACCCAGTACTTC.

This sequence joins TRBV6-5 and TRBJ1-6; possibly TRBD1 for D (6 bases). CDR3 size: 14 residues. Trimming took 10 bases from V and 4 from J, leaving 14 bases between them. The germline V gene encodes CDR1 MNHEY and CDR2 SVGAGI. Written as DNA, the CDR3 is TGTGCCACCAGACAGGACCCTTATAATTCACCCCTCCACTTT. It translates to CATRQDPYNSPLHF.

The rearrangement joins TRBV6-6 to TRBJ1-3, with D perhaps TRBD1 (5 bases). Germline assignment: CDR1 MNHNY and CDR2 SVGAGI (reference sequence). The germline V and J ends were trimmed by 3 bases and 0 bases, with 12 bases remaining between them. The CDR3 totals 16 residues. Here the CDR3 reads CASSYEEGSSGNTIYF. CDR3 bases: TGTGCCAGCAGTTATGAGGAGGGGAGCTCTGGAAACACCATATATTTT.

DNA for the CDR3: TGTGCCAGCAGTCCGACAGCGACAGCTCACCAAGAGACCCAGTACTTC. The encoded protein is CASSPTATAHQETQYF. The chain carries TRBV6-2 or TRBV6-3 and TRBJ2-5, with D tentatively TRBD1 (5 bases). There are 16 residues in the CDR3. V was trimmed by 5 bases and J by 0 bases, leaving 16 bases between them. Per the germline V gene, CDR1 is MNHEY and CDR2 is SVGEGT.

This rearrangement joins TRBV3-1 (or the pseudogene TRBV3-2) to TRBJ2-1, with TRBD2 identical over 8 bases. V lost 5 bases to trimming and J lost 3 bases; unmatched junction nucleotides: 6. The CDR3 length is 15 residues. Germline CDR1 and CDR2: LGHDT and YNNKEL (reference sequence). The CDR3 region is CASSIAGSYYNEQFF. The CDR3 DNA reads TGTGCCAGCAGCATAGCGGGATCTTACTACAATGAGCAGTTCTTC.

The rearrangement uses TRBV6-7 and TRBJ2-1; maybe TRBD2 (5 bases). TRBV6-7 carries the ORF label, with uncertain function. V was cut by 4 bases and J by 4 bases, with 11 bases left in between. This CDR3 has 14 amino acids. In nucleotides, the CDR3 is TGTGCCAGCAGTTTAGCGAGGGAGTACAATGAGCAGTTCTTC. Amino acids: CASSLAREYNEQFF.

The rearrangement joins TRBV6-2 or TRBV6-3 to TRBJ1-5, with D possibly being TRBD1 (6 bases). Trimming took off 5 bases at V and 5 bases at J, with 13 bases between the two ends. CDR3 length: 14 residues. CDR1 and CDR2 from the germline V gene are MNHEY and SVGEGT. The CDR3 nucleotides read TGTGCCAGCAGTCCCCTACAGGGTCATCAGCCCCAGCATTTT. This codes for CASSPLQGHQPQHF.

The CDR3 DNA is TGTGCCAGCTCACCGGCGGTAAGAACCGGGGAGCTGTTTTTT. It translates to CASSPAVRTGELFF. V usage is TRBV18 and J usage is TRBJ2-2; the D is unclear. Germline V CDR1 and CDR2: KGHSH, LQKENI. Trimming cost V 3 bases and J 5 bases, with 10 bases left between them. The CDR3 contains 14 residues.

V usage is TRBV2 and J usage is TRBJ2-5, with D unresolved. The germline V gene encodes CDR1 SNHLY and CDR2 FYNNEI. CDR3 size: 13 residues. V lost 5 bases to trimming and J lost 1 base, with 8 bases between them. CDR3 nucleotides: TGTGCCAGCAGTATACAGCTCCAAGAGACCCAGTACTTC. It translates to CASSIQLQETQYF.

The chain uses TRBV4-3 and TRBJ2-7, with a tentative D call TRBD1 (5 bases). Looked up from germline, CDR1 is LGHNA and CDR2 is YSLEER. V shed 0 bases and J shed 0 bases, with 9 bases lying between them. The CDR3 is 15 residues long. CDR3 bases: TGCGCCAGCAGCCAAGAAGGGGTCTACTCCTACGAGCAGTACTTC. It codes for CASSQEGVYSYEQYF.

The V and J genes are TRBV10-3 and TRBJ1-1; 10 bases line up with TRBD1. Germline CDR1 reads ENHRY; CDR2 reads SYGVKD. This CDR3 has 17 residues. Trimming at V came to 10 bases and at J to 4 bases, leaving 18 bases not matched to a gene. The CDR3 spells CATRSRQGASDGTEAFF. In DNA, the CDR3 is TGTGCCACCCGGAGTCGACAGGGGGCCTCCGACGGCACTGAAGCTTTCTTT.

This sequence joins TRBV7-9 and TRBJ1-3, with D possibly being TRBD1 (6 bases). V was clipped by 5 bases and J by 4 bases, with 21 bases between them. The CDR3 is 17 amino acids. Germline CDR1 reads SEHNR; CDR2 reads FQNEAQ (reference sequence). The CDR3 reads CASSPSLISGDGNTIYF. DNA for the CDR3: TGTGCCAGCAGCCCCTCCCTAATATCAGGGGACGGAAACACCATATATTTT. The full variable domain, in which reference TRBV7-9 and TRBJ1-3 provide the parts outside the CDR3, is DTGVSQNPRHKITKRGQNVTFRCDPISEHNRLYWYRQTLGQGPEFLTYFQNEAQLEKSRLLSDRFSAERPKGSFSTLEIQRTEQGDSAMYLCASSPSLISGDGNTIYFGEGSWLTVV.

V and J are TRBV2 and TRBJ1-4, with D perhaps matching TRBD1 (6 bases). V lost 6 bases and J lost 0, with 17 bases in between. The CDR3 runs 17 residues. CDR1 is SNHLY and CDR2 is FYNNEI in the germline V gene. The CDR3 DNA sequence: TGTGCCAGCAGCCTCATCAAAGGGGGGGCAACTAATGAAAAACTGTTTTTT. It translates to CASSLIKGGATNEKLFF. Filled out from reference TRBV2 and TRBJ1-4, the complete variable domain reads EPEVTQTPSHQVTQMGQEVILRCVPISNHLYFYWYRQILGQKVEFLVSFYNNEISEKSEIFDDQFSVERPDGSNFTLKIRSTKLEDSAMYFCASSLIKGGATNEKLFFGSGTQLSVL.